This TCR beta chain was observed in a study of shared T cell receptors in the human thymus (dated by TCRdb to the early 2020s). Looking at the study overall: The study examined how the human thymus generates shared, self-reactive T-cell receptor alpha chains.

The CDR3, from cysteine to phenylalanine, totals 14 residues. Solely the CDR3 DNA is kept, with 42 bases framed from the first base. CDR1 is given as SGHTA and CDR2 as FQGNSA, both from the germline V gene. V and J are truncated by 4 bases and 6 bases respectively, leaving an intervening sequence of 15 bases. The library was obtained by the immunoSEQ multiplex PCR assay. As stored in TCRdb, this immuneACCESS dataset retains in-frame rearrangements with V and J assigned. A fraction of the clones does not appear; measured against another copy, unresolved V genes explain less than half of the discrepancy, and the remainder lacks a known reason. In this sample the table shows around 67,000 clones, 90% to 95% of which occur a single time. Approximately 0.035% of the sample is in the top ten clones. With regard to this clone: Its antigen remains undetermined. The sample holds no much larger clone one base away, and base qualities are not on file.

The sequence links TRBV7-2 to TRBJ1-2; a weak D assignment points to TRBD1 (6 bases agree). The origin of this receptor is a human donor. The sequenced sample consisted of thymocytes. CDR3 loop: CASSSSRGQDGYTF. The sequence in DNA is TGTGCCAGCAGCTCGTCTCGGGGGCAGGATGGCTACACCTTC.